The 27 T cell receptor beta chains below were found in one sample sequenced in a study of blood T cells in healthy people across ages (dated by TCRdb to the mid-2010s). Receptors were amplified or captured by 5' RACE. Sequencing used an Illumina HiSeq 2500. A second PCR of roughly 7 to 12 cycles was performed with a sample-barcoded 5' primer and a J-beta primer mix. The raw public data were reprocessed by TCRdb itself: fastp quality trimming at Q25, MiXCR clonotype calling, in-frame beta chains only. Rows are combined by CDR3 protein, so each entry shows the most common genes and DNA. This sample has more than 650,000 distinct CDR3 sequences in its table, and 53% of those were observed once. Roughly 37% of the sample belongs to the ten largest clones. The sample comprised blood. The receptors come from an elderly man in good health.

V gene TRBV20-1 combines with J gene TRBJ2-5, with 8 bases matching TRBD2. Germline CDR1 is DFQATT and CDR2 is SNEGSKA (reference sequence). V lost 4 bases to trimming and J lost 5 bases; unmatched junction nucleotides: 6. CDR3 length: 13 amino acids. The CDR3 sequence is CSAISGAPETQYF. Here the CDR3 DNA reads TGCAGTGCTATTAGCGGGGCACCGGAGACCCAGTACTTC.

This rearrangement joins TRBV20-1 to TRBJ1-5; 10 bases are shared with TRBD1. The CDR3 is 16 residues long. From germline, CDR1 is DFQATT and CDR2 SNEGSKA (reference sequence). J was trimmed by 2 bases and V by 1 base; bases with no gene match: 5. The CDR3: CSARVGDRGRNQPQHF. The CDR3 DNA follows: TGCAGTGCTAGAGTTGGGGACAGGGGACGCAATCAGCCCCAGCATTTT.

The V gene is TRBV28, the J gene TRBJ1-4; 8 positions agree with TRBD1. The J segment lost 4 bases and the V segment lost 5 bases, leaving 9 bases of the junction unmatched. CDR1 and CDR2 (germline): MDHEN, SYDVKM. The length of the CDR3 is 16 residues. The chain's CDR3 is CASSLIGTGVNEKLFF. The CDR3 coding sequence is TGTGCCAGCAGTCTTATCGGGACAGGAGTTAATGAAAAACTGTTTTTT.

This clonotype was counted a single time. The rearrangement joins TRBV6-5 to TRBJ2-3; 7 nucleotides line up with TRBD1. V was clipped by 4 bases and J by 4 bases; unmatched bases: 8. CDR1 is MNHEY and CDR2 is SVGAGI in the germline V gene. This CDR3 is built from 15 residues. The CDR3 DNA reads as TGTGCCAGCAGTTTTTTGACAGGGTCATCAGATACGCAGTATTTT. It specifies CASSFLTGSSDTQYF.

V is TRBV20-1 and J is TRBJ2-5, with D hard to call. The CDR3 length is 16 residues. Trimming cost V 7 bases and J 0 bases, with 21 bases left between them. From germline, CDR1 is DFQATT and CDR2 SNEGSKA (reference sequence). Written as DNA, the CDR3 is TGCAGTGTGCTAGAGAACGGGCTAAAGTACCAAGAGACCCAGTACTTC. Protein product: CSVLENGLKYQETQYF.

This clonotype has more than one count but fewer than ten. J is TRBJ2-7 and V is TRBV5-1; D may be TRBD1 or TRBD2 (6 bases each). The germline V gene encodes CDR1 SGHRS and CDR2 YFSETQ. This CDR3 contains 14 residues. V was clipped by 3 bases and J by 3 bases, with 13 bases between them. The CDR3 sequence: CASSSGDTIYEQYF. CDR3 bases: TGCGCCAGCAGCTCGGGGGACACCATCTACGAGCAGTACTTC.

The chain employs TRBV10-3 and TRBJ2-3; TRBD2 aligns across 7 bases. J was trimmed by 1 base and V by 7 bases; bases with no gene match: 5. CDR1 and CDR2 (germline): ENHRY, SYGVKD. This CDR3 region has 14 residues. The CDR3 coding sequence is TGTGCCATCAAGGCGGGAGCACGCACAGATACGCAGTATTTT. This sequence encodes CAIKAGARTDTQYF.

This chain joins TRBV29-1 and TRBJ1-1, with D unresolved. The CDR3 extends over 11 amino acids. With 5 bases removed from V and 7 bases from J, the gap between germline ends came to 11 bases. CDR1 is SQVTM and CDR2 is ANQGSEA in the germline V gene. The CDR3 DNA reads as TGCAGCGTTTTTTCTGGGAGTGAAGCTTTCTTT. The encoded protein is CSVFSGSEAFF.

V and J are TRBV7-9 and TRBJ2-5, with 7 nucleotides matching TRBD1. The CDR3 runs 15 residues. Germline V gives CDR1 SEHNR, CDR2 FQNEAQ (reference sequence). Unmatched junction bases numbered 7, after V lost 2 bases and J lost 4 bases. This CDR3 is CASSLQQGIGETQYF. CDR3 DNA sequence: TGTGCCAGCAGCTTACAACAGGGGATCGGAGAGACCCAGTACTTC.

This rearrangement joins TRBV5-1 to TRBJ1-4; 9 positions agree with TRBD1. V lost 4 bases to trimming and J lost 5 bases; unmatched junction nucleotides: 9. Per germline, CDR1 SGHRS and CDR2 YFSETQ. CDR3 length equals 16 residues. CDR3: CASSLDPTGGNEKLFF. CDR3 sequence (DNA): TGCGCCAGCAGCCTGGATCCGACAGGGGGAAATGAAAAACTGTTTTTT.

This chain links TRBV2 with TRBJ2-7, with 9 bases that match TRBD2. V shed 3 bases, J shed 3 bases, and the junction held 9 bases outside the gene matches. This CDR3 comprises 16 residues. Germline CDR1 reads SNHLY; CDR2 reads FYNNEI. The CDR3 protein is CASSEGLSGGNYEQYF. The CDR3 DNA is TGTGCCAGCAGTGAGGGACTAAGCGGGGGGAACTACGAGCAGTACTTC.

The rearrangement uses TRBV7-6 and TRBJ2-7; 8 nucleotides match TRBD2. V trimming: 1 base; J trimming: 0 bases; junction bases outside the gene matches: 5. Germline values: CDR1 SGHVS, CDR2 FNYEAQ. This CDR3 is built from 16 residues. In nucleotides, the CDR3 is TGTGCCAGCAGCTTAGGGGCGGGAGGATCCTCCTACGAGCAGTACTTC. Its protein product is CASSLGAGGSSYEQYF. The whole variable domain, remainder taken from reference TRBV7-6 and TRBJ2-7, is GAGVSQSPRYKVTKRGQDVALRCDPISGHVSLYWYRQALGQGPEFLTYFNYEAQQDKSGLPNDRFSAERPEGSISTLTIQRTEQRDSAMYRCASSLGAGGSSYEQYFGPGTRLTVT.

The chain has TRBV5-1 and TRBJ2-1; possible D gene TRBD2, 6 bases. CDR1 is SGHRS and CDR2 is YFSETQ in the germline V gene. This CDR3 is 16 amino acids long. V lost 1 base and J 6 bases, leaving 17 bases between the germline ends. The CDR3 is CASSLTPLAVPNEQFF. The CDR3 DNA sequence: TGCGCCAGCAGCTTGACACCACTAGCTGTCCCCAATGAGCAGTTCTTC.

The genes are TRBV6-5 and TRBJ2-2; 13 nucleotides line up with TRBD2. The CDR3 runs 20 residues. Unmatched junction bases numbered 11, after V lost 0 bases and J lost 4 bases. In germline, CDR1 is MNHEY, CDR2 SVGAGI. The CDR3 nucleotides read TGTGCCAGCAGTTACTCGATACTAGCGGGAGGGCACAAAGGCACCGGGGAGCTGTTTTTT. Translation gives CASSYSILAGGHKGTGELFF.

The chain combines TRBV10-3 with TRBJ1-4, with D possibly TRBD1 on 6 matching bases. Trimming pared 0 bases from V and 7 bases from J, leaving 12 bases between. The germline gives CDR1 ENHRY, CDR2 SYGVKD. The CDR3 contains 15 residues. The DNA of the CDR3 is TGTGCCATCAGTGAGTCGGGCAGGGGCCGTGAAAAACTGTTTTTT. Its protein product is CAISESGRGREKLFF.

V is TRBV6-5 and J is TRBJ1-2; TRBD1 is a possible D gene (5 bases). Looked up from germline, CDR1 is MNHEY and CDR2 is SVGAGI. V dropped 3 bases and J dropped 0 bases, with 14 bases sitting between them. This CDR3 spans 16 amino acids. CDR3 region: CASSYLRGRANYGYTF. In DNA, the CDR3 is TGTGCCAGCAGTTATCTTCGGGGACGAGCTAACTATGGCTACACCTTC.

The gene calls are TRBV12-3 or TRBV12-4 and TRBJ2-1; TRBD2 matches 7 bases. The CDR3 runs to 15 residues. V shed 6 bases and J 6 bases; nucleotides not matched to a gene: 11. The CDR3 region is CASRLVAGLPNEQFF. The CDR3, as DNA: TGTGCCAGCAGGCTTGTAGCGGGCCTCCCCAATGAGCAGTTCTTC.

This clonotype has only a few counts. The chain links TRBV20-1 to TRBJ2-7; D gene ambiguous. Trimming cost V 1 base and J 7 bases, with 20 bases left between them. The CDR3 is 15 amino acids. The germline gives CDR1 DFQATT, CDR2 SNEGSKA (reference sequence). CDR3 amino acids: CSARVFAVDPREQYF. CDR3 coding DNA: TGCAGTGCTAGAGTGTTTGCGGTGGACCCAAGGGAGCAGTACTTC.

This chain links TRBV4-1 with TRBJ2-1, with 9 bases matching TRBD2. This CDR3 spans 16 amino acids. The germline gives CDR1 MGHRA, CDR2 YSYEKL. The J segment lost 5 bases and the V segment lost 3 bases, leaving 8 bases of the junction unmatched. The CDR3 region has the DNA TGCGCCAGCAGCCACCAATCACCTAGCGGGGACAATGAGCAGTTCTTC. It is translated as CASSHQSPSGDNEQFF.

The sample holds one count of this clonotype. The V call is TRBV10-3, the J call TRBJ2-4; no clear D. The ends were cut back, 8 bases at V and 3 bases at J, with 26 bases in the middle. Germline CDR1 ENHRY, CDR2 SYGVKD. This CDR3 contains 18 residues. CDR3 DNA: TGTGCCATCCAGTTTAAACAGATCTCCTTGTTCGACAAAAACATTCAGTACTTC. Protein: CAIQFKQISLFDKNIQYF.

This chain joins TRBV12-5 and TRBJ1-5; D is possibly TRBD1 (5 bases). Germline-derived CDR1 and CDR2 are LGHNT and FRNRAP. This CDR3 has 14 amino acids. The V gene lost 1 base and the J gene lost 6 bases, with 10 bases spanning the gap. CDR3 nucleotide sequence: TGTGCTAGTGGTTTGGGCCAGGGACTTCAGCCCCAGCATTTT. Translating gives CASGLGQGLQPQHF.

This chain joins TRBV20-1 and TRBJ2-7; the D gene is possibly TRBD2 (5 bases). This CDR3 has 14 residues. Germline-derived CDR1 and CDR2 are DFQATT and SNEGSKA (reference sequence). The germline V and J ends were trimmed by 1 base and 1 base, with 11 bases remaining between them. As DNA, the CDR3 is TGCAGTGCTAGAGCGCGCCGGGGTTCCTACGAGCAGTACTTC. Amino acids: CSARARRGSYEQYF.

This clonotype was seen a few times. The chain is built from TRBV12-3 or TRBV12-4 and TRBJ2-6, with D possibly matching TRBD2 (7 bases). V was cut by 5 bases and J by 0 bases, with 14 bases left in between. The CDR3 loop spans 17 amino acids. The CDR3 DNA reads TGTGCCAGCAGTCGAACGGGGGGCCTCTCTGGGGCCAACGTCCTGACTTTC. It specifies CASSRTGGLSGANVLTF.

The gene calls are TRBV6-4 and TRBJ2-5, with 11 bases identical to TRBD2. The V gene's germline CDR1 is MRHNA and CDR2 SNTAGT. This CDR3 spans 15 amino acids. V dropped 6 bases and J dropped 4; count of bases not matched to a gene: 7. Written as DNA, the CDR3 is TGTGCCAGCAGACGAACTAGCGGGAGTGTAGAGACCCAGTACTTC. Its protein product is CASRRTSGSVETQYF.

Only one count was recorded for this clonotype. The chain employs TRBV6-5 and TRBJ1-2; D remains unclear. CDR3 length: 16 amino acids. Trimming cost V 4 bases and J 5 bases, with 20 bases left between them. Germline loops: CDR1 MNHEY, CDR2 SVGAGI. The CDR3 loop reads CASSLGPLDSQYGYTF. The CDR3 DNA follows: TGTGCCAGCAGTTTAGGCCCTTTAGATTCCCAATATGGCTACACCTTC.

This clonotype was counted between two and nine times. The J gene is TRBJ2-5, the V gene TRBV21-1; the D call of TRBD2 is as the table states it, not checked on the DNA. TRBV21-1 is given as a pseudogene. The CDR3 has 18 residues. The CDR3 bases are TGTGCCAGCAGCAACGCTAGCGGGGATCTTAGGGGTAGAGAGACCCAGTACTTC. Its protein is CASSNASGDLRGRETQYF.

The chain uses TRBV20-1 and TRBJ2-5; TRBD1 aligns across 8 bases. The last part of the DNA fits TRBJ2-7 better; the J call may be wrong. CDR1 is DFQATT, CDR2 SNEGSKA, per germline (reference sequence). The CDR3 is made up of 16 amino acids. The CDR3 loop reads CSATAPDRGLAYEQYF. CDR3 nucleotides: TGCAGTGCTACCGCCCCCGACAGGGGTCTCGCCTACGAGCAGTACTTC.